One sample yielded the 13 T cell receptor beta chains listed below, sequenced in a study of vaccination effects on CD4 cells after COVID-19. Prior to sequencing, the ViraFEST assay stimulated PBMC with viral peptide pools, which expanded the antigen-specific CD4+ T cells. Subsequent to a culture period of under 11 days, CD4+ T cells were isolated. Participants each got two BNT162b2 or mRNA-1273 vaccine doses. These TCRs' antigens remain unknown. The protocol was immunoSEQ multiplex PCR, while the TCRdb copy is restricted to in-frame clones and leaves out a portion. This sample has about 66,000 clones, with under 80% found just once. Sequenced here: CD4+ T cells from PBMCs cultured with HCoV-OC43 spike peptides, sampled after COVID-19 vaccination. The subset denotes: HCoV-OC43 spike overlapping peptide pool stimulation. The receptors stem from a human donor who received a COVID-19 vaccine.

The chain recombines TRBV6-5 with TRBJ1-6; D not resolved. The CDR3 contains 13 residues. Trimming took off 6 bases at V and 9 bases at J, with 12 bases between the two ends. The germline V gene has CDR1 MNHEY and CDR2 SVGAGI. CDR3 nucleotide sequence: TGTGCCAGCAGAGACCTGTTGTTTTCACCCCTCCACTTT. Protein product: CASRDLLFSPLHF.

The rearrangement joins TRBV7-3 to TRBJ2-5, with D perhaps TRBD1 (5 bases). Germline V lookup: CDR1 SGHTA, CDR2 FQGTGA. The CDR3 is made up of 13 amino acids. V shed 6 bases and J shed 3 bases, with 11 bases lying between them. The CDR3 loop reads CASSRSGKETQYF. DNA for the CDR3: TGTGCCAGCAGTCGTTCAGGGAAAGAGACCCAGTACTTC.

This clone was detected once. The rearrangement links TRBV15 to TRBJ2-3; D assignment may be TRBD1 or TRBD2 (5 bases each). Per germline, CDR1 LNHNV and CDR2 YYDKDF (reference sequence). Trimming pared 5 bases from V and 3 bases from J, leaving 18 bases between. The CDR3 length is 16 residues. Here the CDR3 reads CATSLSTGTYTDTQYF. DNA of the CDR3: TGTGCCACCAGCCTCAGTACCGGGACCTATACAGATACGCAGTATTTT.

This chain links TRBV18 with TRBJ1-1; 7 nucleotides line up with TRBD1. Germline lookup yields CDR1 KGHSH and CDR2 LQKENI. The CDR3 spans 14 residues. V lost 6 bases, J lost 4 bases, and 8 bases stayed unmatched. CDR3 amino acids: CASSIDREPTEAFF. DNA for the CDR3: TGTGCCAGCTCCATCGACAGGGAACCCACTGAAGCTTTCTTT. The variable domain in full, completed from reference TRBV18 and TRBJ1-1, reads NAGVMQNPRHLVRRRGQEARLRCSPMKGHSHVYWYRQLPEEGLKFMVYLQKENIIDESGMPKERFSAEFPKEGPSILRIQQVVRGDSAAYFCASSIDREPTEAFFGQGTRLTVV.

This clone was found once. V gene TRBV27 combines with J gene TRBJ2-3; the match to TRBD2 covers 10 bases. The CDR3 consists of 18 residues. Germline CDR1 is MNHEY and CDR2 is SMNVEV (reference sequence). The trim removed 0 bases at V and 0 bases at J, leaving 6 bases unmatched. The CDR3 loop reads CASSLSRVAGGSTDTQYF. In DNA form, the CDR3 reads TGTGCCAGCAGTTTATCGAGGGTAGCGGGGGGAAGCACAGATACGCAGTATTTT.

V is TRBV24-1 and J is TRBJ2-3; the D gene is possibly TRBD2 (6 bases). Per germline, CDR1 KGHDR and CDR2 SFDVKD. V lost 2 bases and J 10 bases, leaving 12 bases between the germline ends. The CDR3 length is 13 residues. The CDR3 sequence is CATSDSLAISQYF. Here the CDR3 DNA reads TGTGCCACCAGTGATTCGCTAGCGATATCGCAGTATTTT.

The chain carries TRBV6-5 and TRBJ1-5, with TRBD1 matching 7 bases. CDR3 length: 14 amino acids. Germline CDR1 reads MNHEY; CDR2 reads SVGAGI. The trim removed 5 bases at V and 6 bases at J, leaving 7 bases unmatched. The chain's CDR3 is CASSRDRVAQPQHF. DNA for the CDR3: TGTGCCAGCAGTAGAGACAGGGTGGCTCAGCCCCAGCATTTT.

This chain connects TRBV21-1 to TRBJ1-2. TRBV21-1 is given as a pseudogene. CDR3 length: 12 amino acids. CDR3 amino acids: CASSLYPRGYTF. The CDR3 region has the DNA TGTGCCAGCAGCCTATACCCGAGGGGCTACACCTTC.

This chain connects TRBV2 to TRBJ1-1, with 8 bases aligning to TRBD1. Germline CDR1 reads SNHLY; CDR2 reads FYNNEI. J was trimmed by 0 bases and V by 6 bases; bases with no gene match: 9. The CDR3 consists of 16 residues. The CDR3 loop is CASRGRQGRMNTEAFF. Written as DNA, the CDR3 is TGTGCCAGCAGAGGAAGACAGGGGAGAATGAACACTGAAGCTTTCTTT. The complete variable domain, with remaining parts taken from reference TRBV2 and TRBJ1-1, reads EPEVTQTPSHQVTQMGQEVILRCVPISNHLYFYWYRQILGQKVEFLVSFYNNEISEKSEIFDDQFSVERPDGSNFTLKIRSTKLEDSAMYFCASRGRQGRMNTEAFFGQGTRLTVV.

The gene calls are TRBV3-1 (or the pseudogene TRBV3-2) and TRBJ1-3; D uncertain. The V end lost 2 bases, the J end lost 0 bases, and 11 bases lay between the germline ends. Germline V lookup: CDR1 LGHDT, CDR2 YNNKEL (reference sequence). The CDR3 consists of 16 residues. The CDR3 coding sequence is TGTGCCAGCAGCCAAAACGTTCCTTCCTCTGGAAACACCATATATTTT. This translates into CASSQNVPSSGNTIYF.

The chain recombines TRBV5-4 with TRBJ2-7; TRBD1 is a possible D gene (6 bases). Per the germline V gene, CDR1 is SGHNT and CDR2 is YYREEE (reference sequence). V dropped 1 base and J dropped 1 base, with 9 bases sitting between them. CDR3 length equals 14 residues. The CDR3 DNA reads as TGTGCCAGCAGCTTGTTAGGGGGATCCTACGAGCAGTACGTC. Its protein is CASSLLGGSYEQYV.

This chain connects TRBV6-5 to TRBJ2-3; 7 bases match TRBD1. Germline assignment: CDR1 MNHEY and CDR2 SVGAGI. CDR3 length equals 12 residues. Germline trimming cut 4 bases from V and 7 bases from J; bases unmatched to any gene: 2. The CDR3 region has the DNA TGTGCCAGCAGTTCGGGACAGAATACGCAGTATTTT. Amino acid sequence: CASSSGQNTQYF.

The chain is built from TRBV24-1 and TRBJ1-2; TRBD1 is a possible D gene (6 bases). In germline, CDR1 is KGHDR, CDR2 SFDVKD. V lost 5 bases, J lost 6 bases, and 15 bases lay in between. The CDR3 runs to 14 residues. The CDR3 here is CATSAHRGADGYTF. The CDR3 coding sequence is TGTGCCACCAGTGCCCATAGGGGGGCGGATGGCTACACCTTC.